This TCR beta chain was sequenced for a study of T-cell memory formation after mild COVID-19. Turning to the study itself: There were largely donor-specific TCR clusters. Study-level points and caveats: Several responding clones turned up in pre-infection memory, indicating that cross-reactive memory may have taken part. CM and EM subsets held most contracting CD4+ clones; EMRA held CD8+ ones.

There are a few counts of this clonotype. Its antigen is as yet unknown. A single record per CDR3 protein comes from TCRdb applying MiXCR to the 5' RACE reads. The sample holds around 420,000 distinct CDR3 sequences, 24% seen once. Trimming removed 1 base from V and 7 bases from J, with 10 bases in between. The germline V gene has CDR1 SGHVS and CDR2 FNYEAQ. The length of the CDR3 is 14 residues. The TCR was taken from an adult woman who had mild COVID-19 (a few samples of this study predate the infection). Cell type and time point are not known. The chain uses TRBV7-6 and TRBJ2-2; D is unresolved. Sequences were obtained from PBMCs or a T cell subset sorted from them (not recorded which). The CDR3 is CASSLDGSGGELFF. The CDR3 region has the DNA TGTGCCAGCAGCTTAGATGGAAGTGGCGGGGAGCTGTTTTTT.